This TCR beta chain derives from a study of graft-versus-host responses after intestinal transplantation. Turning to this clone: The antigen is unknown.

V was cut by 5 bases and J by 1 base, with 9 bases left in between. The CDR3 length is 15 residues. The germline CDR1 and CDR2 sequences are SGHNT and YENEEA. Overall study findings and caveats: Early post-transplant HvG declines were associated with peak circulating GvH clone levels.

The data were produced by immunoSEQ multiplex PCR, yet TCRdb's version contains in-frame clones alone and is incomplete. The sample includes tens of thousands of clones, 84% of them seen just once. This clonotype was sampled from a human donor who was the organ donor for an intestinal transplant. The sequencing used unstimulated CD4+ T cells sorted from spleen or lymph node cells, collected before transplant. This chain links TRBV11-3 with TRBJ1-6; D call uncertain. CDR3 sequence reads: CASSISASYNSPLHF. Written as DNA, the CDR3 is TGTGCCAGCAGCATCTCGGCATCCTATAATTCACCCCTCCACTTT.